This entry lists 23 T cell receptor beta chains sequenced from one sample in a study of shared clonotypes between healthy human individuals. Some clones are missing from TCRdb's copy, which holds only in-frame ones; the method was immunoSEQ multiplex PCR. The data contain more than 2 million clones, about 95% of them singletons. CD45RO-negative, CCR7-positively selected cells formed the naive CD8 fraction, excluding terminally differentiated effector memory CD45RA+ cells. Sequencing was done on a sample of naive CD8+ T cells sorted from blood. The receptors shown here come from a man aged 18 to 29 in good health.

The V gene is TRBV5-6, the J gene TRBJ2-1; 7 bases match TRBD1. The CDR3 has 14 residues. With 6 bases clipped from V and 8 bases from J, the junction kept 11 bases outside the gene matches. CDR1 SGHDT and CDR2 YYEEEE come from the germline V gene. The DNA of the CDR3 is TGTGCCAGCACCCTGAAGACAGGGATCCATGAGCAGTTCTTC. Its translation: CASTLKTGIHEQFF.

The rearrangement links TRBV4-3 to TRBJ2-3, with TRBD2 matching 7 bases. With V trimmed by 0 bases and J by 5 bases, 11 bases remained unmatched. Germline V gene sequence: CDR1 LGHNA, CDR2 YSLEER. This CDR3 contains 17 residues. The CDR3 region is CASSQDSASGERDTQYF. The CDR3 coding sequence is TGCGCCAGCAGCCAAGATTCGGCTAGCGGTGAAAGAGATACGCAGTATTTT.

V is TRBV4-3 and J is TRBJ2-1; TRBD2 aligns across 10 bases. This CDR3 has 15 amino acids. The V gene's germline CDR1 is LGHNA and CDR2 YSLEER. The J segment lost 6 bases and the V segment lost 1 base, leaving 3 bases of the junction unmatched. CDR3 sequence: CASSQASGSGNEQFF. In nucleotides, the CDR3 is TGCGCCAGCAGCCAAGCTAGCGGGAGTGGCAATGAGCAGTTCTTC.

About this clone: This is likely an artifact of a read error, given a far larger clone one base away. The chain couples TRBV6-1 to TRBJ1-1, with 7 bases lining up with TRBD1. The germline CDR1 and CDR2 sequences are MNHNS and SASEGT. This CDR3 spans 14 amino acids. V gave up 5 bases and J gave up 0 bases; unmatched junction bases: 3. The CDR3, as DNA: TGTGCCAGCAGTATAGGGGGCCTGAACACTGAAGCTTTCTTT. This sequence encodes CASSIGGLNTEAFF.

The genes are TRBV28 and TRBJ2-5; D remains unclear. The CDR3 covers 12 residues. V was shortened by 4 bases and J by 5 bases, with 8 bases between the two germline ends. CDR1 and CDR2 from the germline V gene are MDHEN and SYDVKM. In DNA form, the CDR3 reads TGTGCCAGCAGTTACGTGGGGGAGACCCAGTACTTC. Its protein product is CASSYVGETQYF. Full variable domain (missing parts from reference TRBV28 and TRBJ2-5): DVKVTQSSRYLVKRTGEKVFLECVQDMDHENMFWYRQDPGLGLRLIYFSYDVKMKEKGDIPEGYSVSREKKERFSLILESASTNQTSMYLCASSYVGETQYFGPGTRLLVL.

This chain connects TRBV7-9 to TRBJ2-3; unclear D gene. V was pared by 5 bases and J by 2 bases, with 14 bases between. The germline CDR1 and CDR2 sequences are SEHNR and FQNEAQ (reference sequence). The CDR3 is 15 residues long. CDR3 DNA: TGTGCCAGCAGCCCCACCCGGGCCGACACAGATACGCAGTATTTT. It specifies CASSPTRADTDTQYF.

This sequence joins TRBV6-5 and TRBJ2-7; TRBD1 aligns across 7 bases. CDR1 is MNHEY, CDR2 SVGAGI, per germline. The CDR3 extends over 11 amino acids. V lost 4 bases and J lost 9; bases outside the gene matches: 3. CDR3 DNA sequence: TGTGCCAGCAGTTCTACAGGGGTGCAGTACTTC. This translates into CASSSTGVQYF.

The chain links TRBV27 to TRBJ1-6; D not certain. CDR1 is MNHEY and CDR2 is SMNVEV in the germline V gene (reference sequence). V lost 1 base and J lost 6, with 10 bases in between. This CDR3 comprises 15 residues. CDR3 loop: CASSLLVTTNSPLHF. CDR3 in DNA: TGTGCCAGCAGTTTATTAGTCACTACTAATTCACCCCTCCACTTT.

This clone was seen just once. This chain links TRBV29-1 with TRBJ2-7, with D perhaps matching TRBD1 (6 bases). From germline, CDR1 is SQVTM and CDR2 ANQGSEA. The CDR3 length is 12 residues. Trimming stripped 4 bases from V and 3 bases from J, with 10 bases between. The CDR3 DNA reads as TGCAGCGTTGGGGACATCGGCTACGAGCAGTACTTC. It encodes CSVGDIGYEQYF.

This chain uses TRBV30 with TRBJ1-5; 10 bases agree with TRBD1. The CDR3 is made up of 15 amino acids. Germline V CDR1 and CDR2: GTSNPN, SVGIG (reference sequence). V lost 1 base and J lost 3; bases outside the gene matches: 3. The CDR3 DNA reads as TGTGCCTGGAGTGGGGGACAGGGGAACAATCAGCCCCAGCATTTT. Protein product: CAWSGGQGNNQPQHF.

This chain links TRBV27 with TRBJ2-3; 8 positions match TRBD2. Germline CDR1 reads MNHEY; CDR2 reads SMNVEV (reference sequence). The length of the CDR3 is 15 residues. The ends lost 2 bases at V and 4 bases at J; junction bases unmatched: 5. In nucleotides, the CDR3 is TGTGCCAGCAGTTTAGGGACTAGACGGGCAGATACGCAGTATTTT. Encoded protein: CASSLGTRRADTQYF.

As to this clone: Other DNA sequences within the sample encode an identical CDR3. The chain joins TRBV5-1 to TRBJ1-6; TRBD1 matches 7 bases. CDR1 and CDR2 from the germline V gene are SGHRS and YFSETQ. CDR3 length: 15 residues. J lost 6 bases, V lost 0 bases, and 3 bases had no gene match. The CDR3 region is CASSLEQGRNSPLHF. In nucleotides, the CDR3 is TGCGCCAGCAGCTTGGAACAGGGGCGTAATTCACCCCTCCACTTT.

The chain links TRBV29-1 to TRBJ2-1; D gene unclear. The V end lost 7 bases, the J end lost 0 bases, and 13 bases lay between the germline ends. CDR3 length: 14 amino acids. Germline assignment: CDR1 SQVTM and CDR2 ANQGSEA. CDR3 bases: TGCAGCGCCCGCTTGGGGAACTCCTACAATGAGCAGTTCTTC. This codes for CSARLGNSYNEQFF.

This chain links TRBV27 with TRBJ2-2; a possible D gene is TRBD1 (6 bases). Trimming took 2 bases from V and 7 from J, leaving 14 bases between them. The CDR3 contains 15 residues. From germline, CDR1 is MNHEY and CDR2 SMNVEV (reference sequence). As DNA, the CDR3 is TGTGCCAGCAGTTTAGAATGGGCAGGGGTCGGGGAGCTGTTTTTT. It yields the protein CASSLEWAGVGELFF.

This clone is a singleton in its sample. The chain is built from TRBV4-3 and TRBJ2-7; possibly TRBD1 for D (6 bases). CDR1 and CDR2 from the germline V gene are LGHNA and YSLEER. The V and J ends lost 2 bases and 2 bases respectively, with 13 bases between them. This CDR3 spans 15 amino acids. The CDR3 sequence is CASSQKPQGTYEQYF. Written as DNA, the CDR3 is TGCGCCAGCAGCCAAAAGCCACAGGGTACCTACGAGCAGTACTTC.

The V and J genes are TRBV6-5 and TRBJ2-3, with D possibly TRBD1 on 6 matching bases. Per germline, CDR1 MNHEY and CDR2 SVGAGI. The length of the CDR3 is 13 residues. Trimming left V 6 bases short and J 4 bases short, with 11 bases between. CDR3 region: CASRRKGADTQYF. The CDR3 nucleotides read TGTGCCAGCAGGCGGAAGGGGGCAGATACGCAGTATTTT.

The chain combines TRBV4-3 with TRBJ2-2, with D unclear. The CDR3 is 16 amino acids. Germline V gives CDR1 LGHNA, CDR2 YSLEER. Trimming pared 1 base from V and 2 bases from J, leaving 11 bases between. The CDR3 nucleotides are TGCGCCAGCAGCCAAGCGGTCGTCGGCAACACCGGGGAGCTGTTTTTT. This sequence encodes CASSQAVVGNTGELFF.

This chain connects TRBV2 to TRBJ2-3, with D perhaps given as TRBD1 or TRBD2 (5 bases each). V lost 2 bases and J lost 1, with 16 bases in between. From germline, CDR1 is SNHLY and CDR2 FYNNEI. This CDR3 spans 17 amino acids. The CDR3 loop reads CASSENLMLGGTDTQYF. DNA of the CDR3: TGTGCCAGCAGTGAAAACCTTATGTTGGGGGGCACAGATACGCAGTATTTT.

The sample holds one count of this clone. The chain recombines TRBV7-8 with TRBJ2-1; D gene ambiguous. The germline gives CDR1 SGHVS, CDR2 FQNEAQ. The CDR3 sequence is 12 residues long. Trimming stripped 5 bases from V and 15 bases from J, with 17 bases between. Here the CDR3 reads CASSPKAHTGFF. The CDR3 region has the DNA TGTGCCAGCAGCCCAAAGGCCCATACGGGGTTCTTC.

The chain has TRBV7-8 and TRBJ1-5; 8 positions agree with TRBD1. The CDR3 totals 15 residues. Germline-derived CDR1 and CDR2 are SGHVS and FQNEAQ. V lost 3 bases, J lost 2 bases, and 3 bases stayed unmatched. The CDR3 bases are TGTGCCAGCAGCTTCCTACAGGGGGGCAATCAGCCCCAGCATTTT. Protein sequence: CASSFLQGGNQPQHF. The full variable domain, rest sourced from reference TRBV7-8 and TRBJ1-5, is GAGVSQSPRYKVAKRGQDVALRCDPISGHVSLFWYQQALGQGPEFLTYFQNEAQLDKSGLPSDRFFAERPEGSVSTLKIQRTQQEDSAVYLCASSFLQGGNQPQHFGDGTRLSIL.

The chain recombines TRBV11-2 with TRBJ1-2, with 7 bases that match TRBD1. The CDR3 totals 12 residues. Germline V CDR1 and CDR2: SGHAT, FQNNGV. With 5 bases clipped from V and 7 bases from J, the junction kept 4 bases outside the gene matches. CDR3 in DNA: TGTGCCAGCAGCGAGACAGGGTTTGGCTACACCTTC. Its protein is CASSETGFGYTF.

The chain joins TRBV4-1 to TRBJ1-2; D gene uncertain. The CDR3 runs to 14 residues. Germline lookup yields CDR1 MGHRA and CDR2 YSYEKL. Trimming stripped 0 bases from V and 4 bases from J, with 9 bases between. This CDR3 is CASSQENSFYGYTF. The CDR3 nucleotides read TGCGCCAGCAGCCAAGAAAACAGCTTCTATGGCTACACCTTC.

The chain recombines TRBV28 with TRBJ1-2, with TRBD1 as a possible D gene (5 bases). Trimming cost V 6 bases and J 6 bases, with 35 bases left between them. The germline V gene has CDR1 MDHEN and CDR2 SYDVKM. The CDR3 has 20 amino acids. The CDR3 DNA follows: TGTGCCAGCAGGCTCCCACGGGGGTCGGTTTCATCCAAGAGTACCCATGGCTACACCTTC. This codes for CASRLPRGSVSSKSTHGYTF.